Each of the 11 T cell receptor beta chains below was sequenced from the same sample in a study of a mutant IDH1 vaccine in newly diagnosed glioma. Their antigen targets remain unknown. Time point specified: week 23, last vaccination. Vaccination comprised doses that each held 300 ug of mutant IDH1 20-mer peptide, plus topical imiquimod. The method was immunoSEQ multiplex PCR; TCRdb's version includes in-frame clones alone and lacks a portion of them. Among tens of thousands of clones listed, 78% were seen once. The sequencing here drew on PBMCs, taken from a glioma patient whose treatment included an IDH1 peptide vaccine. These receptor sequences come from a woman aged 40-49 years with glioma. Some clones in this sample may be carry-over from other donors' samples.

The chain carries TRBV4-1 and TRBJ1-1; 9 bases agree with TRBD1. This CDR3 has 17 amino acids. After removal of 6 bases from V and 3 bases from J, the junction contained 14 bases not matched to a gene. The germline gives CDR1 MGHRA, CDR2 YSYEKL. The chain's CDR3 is CASRPGTGISKDTEAFF. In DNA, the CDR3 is TGCGCCAGCAGGCCCGGGACAGGGATTAGTAAGGACACTGAAGCTTTCTTT.

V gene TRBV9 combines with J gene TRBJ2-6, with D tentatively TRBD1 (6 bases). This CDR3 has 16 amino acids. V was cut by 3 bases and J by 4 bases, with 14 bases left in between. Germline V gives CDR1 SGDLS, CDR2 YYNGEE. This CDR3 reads CASSATQGSGANVLTF. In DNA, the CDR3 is TGTGCCAGCAGCGCCACTCAGGGGTCAGGGGCCAACGTCCTGACTTTC.

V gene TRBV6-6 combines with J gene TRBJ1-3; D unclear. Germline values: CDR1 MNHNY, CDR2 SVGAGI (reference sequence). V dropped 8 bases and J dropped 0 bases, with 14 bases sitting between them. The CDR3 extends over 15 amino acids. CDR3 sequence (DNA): TGTGCCAGCTCGGAAGAAAAAATCTCTGGAAACACCATATATTTT. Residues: CASSEEKISGNTIYF.

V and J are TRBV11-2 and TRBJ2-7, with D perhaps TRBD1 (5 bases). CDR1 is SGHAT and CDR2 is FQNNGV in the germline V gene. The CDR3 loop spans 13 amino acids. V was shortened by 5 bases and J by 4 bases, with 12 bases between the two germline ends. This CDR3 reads CASSARVRYEQYF. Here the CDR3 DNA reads TGTGCCAGCAGCGCCAGGGTGAGGTACGAGCAGTACTTC.

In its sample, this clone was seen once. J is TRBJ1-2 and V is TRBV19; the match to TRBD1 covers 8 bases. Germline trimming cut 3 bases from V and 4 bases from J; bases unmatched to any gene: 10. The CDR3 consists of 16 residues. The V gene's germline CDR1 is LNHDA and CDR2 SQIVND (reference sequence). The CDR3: CASSMSGQAVRYGYTF. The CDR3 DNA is TGTGCCAGTAGTATGTCGGGACAGGCAGTTCGCTATGGCTACACCTTC.

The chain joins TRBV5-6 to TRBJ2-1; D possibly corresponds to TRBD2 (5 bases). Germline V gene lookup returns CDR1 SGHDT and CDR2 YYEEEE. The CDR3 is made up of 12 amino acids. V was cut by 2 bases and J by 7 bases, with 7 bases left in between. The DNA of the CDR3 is TGTGCCAGCAGCTTTACGGGGAATGAGCAGTTCTTC. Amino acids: CASSFTGNEQFF. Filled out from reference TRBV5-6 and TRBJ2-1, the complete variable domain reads DAGVTQSPTHLIKTRGQQVTLRCSPKSGHDTVSWYQQALGQGPQFIFQYYEEEERQRGNFPDRFSGHQFPNYSSELNVNALLLGDSALYLCASSFTGNEQFFGPGTRLTVL.

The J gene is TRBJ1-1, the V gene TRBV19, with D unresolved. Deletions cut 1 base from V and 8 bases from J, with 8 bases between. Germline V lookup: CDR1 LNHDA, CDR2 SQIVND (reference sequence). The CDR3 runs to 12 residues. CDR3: CASSIVGNEAFF. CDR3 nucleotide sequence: TGTGCCAGTAGTATAGTGGGAAACGAAGCTTTCTTT.

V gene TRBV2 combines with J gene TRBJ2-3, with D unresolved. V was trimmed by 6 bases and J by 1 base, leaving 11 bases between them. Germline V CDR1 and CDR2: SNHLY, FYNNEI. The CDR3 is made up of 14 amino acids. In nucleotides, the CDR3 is TGTGCCAGCAGGAATGTAGCCCGCACAGATACGCAGTATTTT. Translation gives CASRNVARTDTQYF.

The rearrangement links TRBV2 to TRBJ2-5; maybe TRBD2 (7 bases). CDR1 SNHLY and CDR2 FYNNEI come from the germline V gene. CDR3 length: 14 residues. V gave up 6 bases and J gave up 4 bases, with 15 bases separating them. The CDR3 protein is CASSLAGAGETQYF. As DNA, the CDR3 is TGTGCCAGCAGCTTGGCGGGGGCGGGAGAGACCCAGTACTTC.

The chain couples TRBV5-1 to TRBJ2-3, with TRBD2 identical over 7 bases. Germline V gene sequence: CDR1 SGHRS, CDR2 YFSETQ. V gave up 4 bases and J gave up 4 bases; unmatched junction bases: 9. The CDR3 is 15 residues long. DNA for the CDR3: TGCGCCAGCAGCCTCCCCCTGGGGGGGTCAGATACGCAGTATTTT. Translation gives CASSLPLGGSDTQYF. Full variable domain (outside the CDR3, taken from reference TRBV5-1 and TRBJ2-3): KAGVTQTPRYLIKTRGQQVTLSCSPISGHRSVSWYQQTPGQGLQFLFEYFSETQRNKGNFPGRFSGRQFSNSRSEMNVSTLELGDSALYLCASSLPLGGSDTQYFGPGTRLTVL.

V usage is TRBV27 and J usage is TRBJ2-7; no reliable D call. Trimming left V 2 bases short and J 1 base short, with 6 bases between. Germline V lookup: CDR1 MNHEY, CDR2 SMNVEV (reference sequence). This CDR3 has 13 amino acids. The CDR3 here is CASSLRQSYEQYF. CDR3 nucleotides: TGTGCCAGCAGTTTACGGCAGTCCTACGAGCAGTACTTC.